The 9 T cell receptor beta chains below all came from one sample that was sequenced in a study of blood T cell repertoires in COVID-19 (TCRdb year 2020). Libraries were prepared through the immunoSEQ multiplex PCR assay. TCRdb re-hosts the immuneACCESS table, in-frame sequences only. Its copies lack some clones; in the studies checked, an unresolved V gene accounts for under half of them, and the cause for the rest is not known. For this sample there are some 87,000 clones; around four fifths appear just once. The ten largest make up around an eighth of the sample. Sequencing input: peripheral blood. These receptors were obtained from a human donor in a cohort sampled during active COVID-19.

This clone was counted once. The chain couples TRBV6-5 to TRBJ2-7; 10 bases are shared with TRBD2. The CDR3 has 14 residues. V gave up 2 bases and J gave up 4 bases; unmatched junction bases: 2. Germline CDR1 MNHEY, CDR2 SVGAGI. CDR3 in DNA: TGTGCCAGCAGTTACATTAGCGGGAGGTACGAGCAGTACTTC. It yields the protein CASSYISGRYEQYF.

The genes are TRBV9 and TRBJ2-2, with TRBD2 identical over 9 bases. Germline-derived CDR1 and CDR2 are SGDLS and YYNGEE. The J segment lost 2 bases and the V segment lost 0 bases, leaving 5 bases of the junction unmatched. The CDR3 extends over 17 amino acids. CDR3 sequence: CASSVGPSGVNTGELFF. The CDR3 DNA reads TGTGCCAGCAGCGTAGGGCCTAGCGGGGTAAACACCGGGGAGCTGTTTTTT.

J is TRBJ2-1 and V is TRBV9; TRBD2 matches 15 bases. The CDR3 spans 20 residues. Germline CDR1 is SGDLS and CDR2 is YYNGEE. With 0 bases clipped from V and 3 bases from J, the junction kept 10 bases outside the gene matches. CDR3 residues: CASSVAPGTSGGQYYNEQFF. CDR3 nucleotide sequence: TGTGCCAGCAGCGTAGCTCCCGGGACTAGCGGGGGGCAGTACTACAATGAGCAGTTCTTC.

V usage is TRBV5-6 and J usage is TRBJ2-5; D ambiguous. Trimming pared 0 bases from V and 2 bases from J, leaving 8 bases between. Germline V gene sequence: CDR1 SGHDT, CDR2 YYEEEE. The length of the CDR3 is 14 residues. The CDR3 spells CASSLVARQETQYF. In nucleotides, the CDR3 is TGTGCCAGCAGCTTGGTGGCTAGACAAGAGACCCAGTACTTC.

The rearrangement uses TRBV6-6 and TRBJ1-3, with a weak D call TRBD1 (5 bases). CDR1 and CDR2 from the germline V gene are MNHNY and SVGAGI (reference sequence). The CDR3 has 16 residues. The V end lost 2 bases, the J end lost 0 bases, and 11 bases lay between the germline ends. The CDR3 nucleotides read TGTGCCAGCAGTTACGTGGGGGGTAGCTCTGGAAACACCATATATTTT. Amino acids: CASSYVGGSSGNTIYF.

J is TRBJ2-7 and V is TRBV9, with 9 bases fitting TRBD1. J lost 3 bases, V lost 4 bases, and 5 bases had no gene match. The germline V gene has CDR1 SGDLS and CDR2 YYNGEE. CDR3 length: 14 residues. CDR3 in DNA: TGTGCCAGCAGCCTGGGACAGGGAGTCTACGAGCAGTACTTC. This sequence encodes CASSLGQGVYEQYF.

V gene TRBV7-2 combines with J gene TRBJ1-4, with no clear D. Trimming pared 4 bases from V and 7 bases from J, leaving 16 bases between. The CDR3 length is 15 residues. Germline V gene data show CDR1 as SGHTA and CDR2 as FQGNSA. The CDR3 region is CASSSNRDSAEKLFF. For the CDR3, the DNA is TGTGCCAGCAGCTCCAACCGGGATTCGGCTGAAAAACTGTTTTTT.

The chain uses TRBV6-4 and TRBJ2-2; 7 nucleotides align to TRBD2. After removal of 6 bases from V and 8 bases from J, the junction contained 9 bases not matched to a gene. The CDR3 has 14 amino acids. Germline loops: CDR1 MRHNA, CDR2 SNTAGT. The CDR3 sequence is CASRDTSVEGELFF. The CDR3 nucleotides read TGTGCCAGCAGGGATACTAGCGTTGAGGGGGAGCTGTTTTTT.

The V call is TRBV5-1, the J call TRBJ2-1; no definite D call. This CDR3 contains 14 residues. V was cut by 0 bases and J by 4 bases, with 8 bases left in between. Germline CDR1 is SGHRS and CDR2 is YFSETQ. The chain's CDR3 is CASSLVPVYNEQFF. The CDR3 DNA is TGCGCCAGCAGCTTGGTCCCAGTTTACAATGAGCAGTTCTTC.